Below are 15 T cell receptor beta chains sequenced from a single sample in a study of tumor-infiltrating lymphocytes in localized non-small cell lung cancer. The protocol was immunoSEQ multiplex PCR, while the TCRdb copy is restricted to in-frame clones and leaves out a portion. Here the sample spans around 8,000 clones, 55% to 80% being singletons. Sequences were obtained from uninvolved lung tissue not adjacent to the tumor. Receptors originate from a human donor with non-small cell lung cancer.

By share, this clone counts as medium-sized (0.01 to 0.1%). The same CDR3 arises from other DNA sequences in this sample as well. The chain links TRBV5-1 to TRBJ2-5; D not certain. Per germline, CDR1 SGHRS and CDR2 YFSETQ. The CDR3 extends over 14 amino acids. Trimming took off 0 bases at V and 2 bases at J, with 8 bases between the two ends. The CDR3 nucleotides read TGCGCCAGCAGCTTGGCGGCCCCACAAGAGACCCAGTACTTC. This codes for CASSLAAPQETQYF.

Sample share makes this clone large. The chain combines TRBV5-1 with TRBJ1-4; 9 bases fit TRBD1. The CDR3 sequence is 16 residues long. Germline values: CDR1 SGHRS, CDR2 YFSETQ. With V trimmed by 5 bases and J by 8 bases, 13 bases remained unmatched. The CDR3 protein is CASRPRDREDREKLFF. The CDR3 DNA sequence: TGCGCCAGCAGACCAAGGGACAGGGAAGATAGGGAAAAACTGTTTTTT.

This chain joins TRBV10-2 and TRBJ1-4, with 8 bases matching TRBD1. From germline, CDR1 is WSHSY and CDR2 SAAADI. The CDR3 consists of 14 residues. V lost 2 bases, J lost 6 bases, and 2 bases stayed unmatched. Here the CDR3 DNA reads TGCGCCAGCAGTGAGAGGGGACAGGATGAAAAACTGTTTTTT. It encodes CASSERGQDEKLFF.

The J gene is TRBJ1-5, the V gene TRBV5-1; maybe TRBD1 (6 bases). CDR3 length: 14 amino acids. The germline V gene encodes CDR1 SGHRS and CDR2 YFSETQ. V lost 0 bases and J lost 4, with 8 bases in between. In DNA form, the CDR3 reads TGCGCCAGCAGCTTGGAAGGGGGTAATCAGCCCCAGCATTTT. Amino acid sequence: CASSLEGGNQPQHF.

This clone has only a few counts. V gene TRBV4-2 combines with J gene TRBJ2-3; D may match TRBD1 or TRBD2 (5 bases each). Germline CDR1 is LGHNA and CDR2 is YNFKEQ. Trimming left V 0 bases short and J 2 bases short, with 12 bases between. This CDR3 contains 16 residues. The DNA for the CDR3 is TGTGCCAGCAGCCAAGACCCCGGGACGCACACAGATACGCAGTATTTT. It yields the protein CASSQDPGTHTDTQYF.

V and J are TRBV6-5 and TRBJ2-7, with a possible D match to TRBD2 (8 bases). Trimming shortened V by 11 bases and J by 3 bases, and 20 bases separated the two germline ends. CDR3 length equals 14 residues. The germline gives CDR1 MNHEY, CDR2 SVGAGI. The CDR3 DNA reads as TGTGCCGTCAGTCGGGGGGGACAGAGCTACGAGCAGTACTTC. Encoded protein: CAVSRGGQSYEQYF.

The rearrangement links TRBV5-8 to TRBJ2-1; the D gene is possibly TRBD2 (6 bases). V was cut by 0 bases and J by 10 bases, with 17 bases left in between. Germline CDR1 is SGHTS and CDR2 is YDEGEE. There are 15 residues in the CDR3. The CDR3 protein is CASSLEGVSSDEQFF. DNA of the CDR3: TGTGCCAGCAGCTTGGAAGGGGTTTCTAGCGACGAGCAGTTCTTC.

The rearrangement joins TRBV9 to TRBJ1-2; 9 nucleotides line up with TRBD1. Germline CDR1 reads SGDLS; CDR2 reads YYNGEE. Unmatched junction bases numbered 3, after V lost 4 bases and J lost 5 bases. The CDR3 is made up of 13 amino acids. The CDR3 protein is CASSTGGGYGYTF. For the CDR3, the DNA is TGTGCCAGCAGCACAGGGGGCGGGTATGGCTACACCTTC.

The J gene is TRBJ2-2, the V gene TRBV5-1; D is unresolved. The CDR3 is 15 amino acids. V lost 5 bases and J 1 base, leaving 12 bases between the germline ends. Germline V gives CDR1 SGHRS, CDR2 YFSETQ. The CDR3 DNA reads TGCGCCAGCAGAGACGGCAGGAGGAACACCGGGGAGCTGTTTTTT. This gives the protein CASRDGRRNTGELFF.

The chain joins TRBV5-4 to TRBJ1-2, with D possibly TRBD1 on 6 matching bases. Trimming stripped 6 bases from V and 8 bases from J, with 17 bases between. This CDR3 contains 13 residues. Per germline, CDR1 SGHNT and CDR2 YYREEE (reference sequence). The CDR3 region has the DNA TGTGCCAGCAACATACGGGACACGGGGGGCTACACCTTC. Translating gives CASNIRDTGGYTF.

The chain combines TRBV7-2 with TRBJ2-3; possible D gene TRBD1, 5 bases. Germline V lookup: CDR1 SGHTA, CDR2 FQGNSA. The CDR3 spans 15 residues. Trimming removed 5 bases at V and 6 bases at J, with 18 bases between. As DNA, the CDR3 is TGTGCCAGCAGCCGTGCAGTGGGGCAGGCCGATACGCAGTATTTT. As protein: CASSRAVGQADTQYF.

The DNA of the CDR3 is TGTGCCAGCAGTTATACGGGACTTCTCCAAGAGACCCAGTACTTC. Amino acids: CASSYTGLLQETQYF. The chain has TRBV2 and TRBJ2-5; a weak D match, TRBD2 (6 bases). The V gene's germline CDR1 is SNHLY and CDR2 FYNNEI. The CDR3 is made up of 15 amino acids. The V gene lost 5 bases and the J gene lost 1 base, with 14 bases spanning the gap.

The chain couples TRBV2 to TRBJ1-4; D possibly corresponds to TRBD1 (6 bases). V was shortened by 4 bases and J by 8 bases, with 14 bases between the two germline ends. The CDR3 totals 14 residues. Germline CDR1 SNHLY, CDR2 FYNNEI. The CDR3 loop reads CASSGLRGEEKLFF. CDR3 coding DNA: TGTGCCAGCAGTGGACTCAGGGGTGAGGAAAAACTGTTTTTT.

This sequence joins TRBV4-1 and TRBJ2-5; D is possibly TRBD2 (6 bases). The CDR3 contains 14 residues. Germline CDR1 reads MGHRA; CDR2 reads YSYEKL. The ends were cut back, 4 bases at V and 0 bases at J, with 9 bases in the middle. CDR3 bases: TGCGCCAGCAGCCTGCGGGACTACCAAGAGACCCAGTACTTC. It is translated as CASSLRDYQETQYF.

The table lists this clone with a count of one. The chain recombines TRBV27 with TRBJ1-1, with TRBD1 identical over 8 bases. The CDR3 has 15 residues. From germline, CDR1 is MNHEY and CDR2 SMNVEV (reference sequence). V lost 5 bases, J lost 1 base, and 6 bases stayed unmatched. The CDR3 sequence: CASSPDRGRNTEAFF. The CDR3 DNA reads as TGTGCCAGCAGTCCAGACAGGGGTAGGAACACTGAAGCTTTCTTT.